This T cell receptor (beta chain) was retrieved from a study of post-analysis software for immune sequencing data. Study-level information: The disease courses covered relapsing-remitting, secondary progressive and progressive-relapsing multiple sclerosis. Study-wide findings and caveats: Strong co-clustering by F measure was evident for samples that had been prepared in the same batch. Controls had lower frequencies than patients of five TRBV segments, which included TRBV5-6, TRBV5-1 and TRBV20-1.

This clonotype was seen many times. Its antigen is unidentified. cDNA libraries for TCR beta contained unique molecular identifiers. TCRdb processed the PCR reads anew with MiXCR; each CDR3 protein has one entry. Among about 260,000 distinct CDR3 sequences, about 40% were seen once, and the ten largest hold under 5.5%. J lost 12 bases, V lost 0 bases, and 11 bases had no gene match. CDR3 size: 15 residues. Looked up from germline, CDR1 is SGDLS and CDR2 is YYNGEE. This clonotype originated in a girl between 5 and 17 years old with multiple sclerosis. The chain has TRBV9 and TRBJ2-1, with 8 bases that match TRBD2. Sequences were obtained from blood. CDR3 nucleotides: TGTGCCAGCAGCGTAGGGTTAGCGGGAAGTGAAATGCAGTTCTTC. Protein: CASSVGLAGSEMQFF.